Shown below are 11 T cell receptor beta chains from a single sample sequenced in a study of identical twins. TCRdb reprocessed the 5' RACE reads via MiXCR and lists one record per CDR3 protein. The data contain 250,000 to 300,000 distinct CDR3 sequences, roughly 9.7% of them singletons. The sample was also reused in another study, on yellow fever vaccine responses in identical twins.

Input material: CD8+ T cells sorted from blood. The receptors shown here come from a woman aged 18-29 years in good health.

This clonotype was detected a few times. This sequence joins TRBV14 and TRBJ2-2; maybe TRBD2 (5 bases). In germline, CDR1 is SGHDN, CDR2 FVKESK. With 2 bases removed from V and 2 bases from J, the gap between germline ends came to 9 bases. CDR3 length equals 15 residues. CDR3 nucleotides: TGTGCCAGCAGCCAACATCGGGGAAACACCGGGGAGCTGTTTTTT. This codes for CASSQHRGNTGELFF.

The V gene is TRBV11-2, the J gene TRBJ2-1; 7 nucleotides align to TRBD2. The V gene end was trimmed by 1 base and the J gene end by 3 bases; junction bases not matched to a gene: 6. Looked up from germline, CDR1 is SGHAT and CDR2 is FQNNGV. This CDR3 spans 16 amino acids. In DNA form, the CDR3 reads TGTGCCAGCAGCTTAGCTGCTAGCGGCAACTACAATGAGCAGTTCTTC. It codes for CASSLAASGNYNEQFF.

This rearrangement joins TRBV12-3 or TRBV12-4 to TRBJ2-5; D remains unclear. This CDR3 has 11 amino acids. V was pared by 1 base and J by 7 bases, with 4 bases between. CDR3: CASSLGLTQYF. CDR3 nucleotides: TGTGCCAGCAGTTTAGGGCTGACCCAGTACTTC.

The CDR3 bases are TGTGCCAGCAGCTTAGTTCCGGCAGATACGCAGTATTTT. Encoded protein: CASSLVPADTQYF. V and J are TRBV11-3 and TRBJ2-3, with unresolved D. V was clipped by 1 base and J by 4 bases, with 6 bases between them. The CDR3 is made up of 13 amino acids. Per germline, CDR1 SGHNT and CDR2 YENEEA. Drawing the rest from reference TRBV11-3 and TRBJ2-3, the complete variable domain is EAGVVQSPRYKIIEKKQPVAFWCNPISGHNTLYWYLQNLGQGPELLIRYENEEAVDDSQLPKDRFSAERLKGVDSTLKIQPAELGDSAVYLCASSLVPADTQYFGPGTRLTVL.

This clonotype was seen a handful of times. The rearrangement uses TRBV6-1 and TRBJ2-3, with 11 bases fitting TRBD2. The V gene end was trimmed by 4 bases and the J gene end by 4 bases; junction bases not matched to a gene: 13. There are 18 residues in the CDR3. The germline V gene has CDR1 MNHNS and CDR2 SASEGT. The CDR3 region has the DNA TGTGCCAGCAGTGCCGGGACCCTACTAGCGGGGGTCTCAGATACGCAGTATTTT. This codes for CASSAGTLLAGVSDTQYF.

This clonotype has more than one count but fewer than ten. The V gene is TRBV25-1, the J gene TRBJ2-3; weak D call: TRBD1 (7 bases). The germline V and J ends were trimmed by 6 bases and 4 bases, with 20 bases remaining between them. From germline, CDR1 is MGHDK and CDR2 SYGVNS. The CDR3 spans 16 residues. CDR3 sequence: CASSPMGGRGADTQYF. Here the CDR3 DNA reads TGTGCCAGCAGCCCCATGGGGGGCAGGGGGGCAGATACGCAGTATTTT.

This clonotype was counted many times. The V and J genes are TRBV7-9 and TRBJ1-1; TRBD1 might be the D (6 bases). Germline CDR1 reads SEHNR; CDR2 reads FQNEAQ (reference sequence). Trimming removed 5 bases at V and 4 bases at J, with 20 bases between. The CDR3 runs to 16 residues. As DNA, the CDR3 is TGTGCCAGCAGCCATCTAGGGGGGGGGCTGGGCACTGAAGCTTTCTTT. Protein sequence: CASSHLGGGLGTEAFF.

This clonotype was seen at least ten times. The chain couples TRBV9 to TRBJ1-3, with D possibly TRBD1 on 5 matching bases. The germline CDR1 and CDR2 sequences are SGDLS and YYNGEE. The ends were cut back, 4 bases at V and 2 bases at J, with 19 bases in the middle. The CDR3 spans 17 residues. The CDR3 reads CASSFNRDGGTGNTIYF. CDR3 nucleotides: TGTGCCAGCAGCTTCAACCGGGACGGAGGAACTGGAAACACCATATATTTT.

Ten or more counts support this clonotype. In DNA form, the CDR3 reads TGCGCCAGCAGTTTTGACGGGGGCGGGGGGGAGCAGTACTTC. Amino acid sequence: CASSFDGGGGEQYF. The V call is TRBV10-2, the J call TRBJ2-7, with 8 bases that match TRBD2. CDR1 WSHSY and CDR2 SAAADI come from the germline V gene. CDR3 size: 14 residues. The ends lost 5 bases at V and 7 bases at J; junction bases unmatched: 10.

The V gene is TRBV24-1, the J gene TRBJ2-1; D unresolved. The V and J ends lost 0 bases and 9 bases respectively, with 8 bases between them. CDR1 is KGHDR and CDR2 is SFDVKD in the germline V gene. The CDR3 is 13 amino acids. The CDR3 DNA reads as TGTGCCACCAGTGATTTGAGGCGGTCTGAGCAGTTCTTC. It translates to CATSDLRRSEQFF.

V is TRBV20-1 and J is TRBJ2-7; TRBD2 is a possible D gene (5 bases). CDR1 DFQATT and CDR2 SNEGSKA come from the germline V gene (reference sequence). V lost 1 base to trimming and J lost 4 bases, with 20 bases between them. CDR3 size: 16 residues. The CDR3 nucleotides are TGCAGTGCTAGAGGGGGTGAGGCTAGCTTCACATACGAGCAGTACTTC. Translated, it gives CSARGGEASFTYEQYF.